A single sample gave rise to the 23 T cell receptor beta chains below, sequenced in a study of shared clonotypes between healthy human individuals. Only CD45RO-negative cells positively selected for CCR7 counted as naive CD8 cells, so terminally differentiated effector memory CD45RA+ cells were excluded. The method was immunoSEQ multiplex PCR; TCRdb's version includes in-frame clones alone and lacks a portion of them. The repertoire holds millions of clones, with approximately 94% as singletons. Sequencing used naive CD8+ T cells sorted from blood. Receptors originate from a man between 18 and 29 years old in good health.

The CDR3 spells CASSSPRERDTEAFF. Written as DNA, the CDR3 is TGTGCCAGCAGCTCTCCAAGAGAGCGGGACACTGAAGCTTTCTTT. This rearrangement joins TRBV5-8 to TRBJ1-1; D is uncertain. CDR3 length: 15 residues. Trimming stripped 3 bases from V and 3 bases from J, with 15 bases between. Looked up from germline, CDR1 is SGHTS and CDR2 is YDEGEE.

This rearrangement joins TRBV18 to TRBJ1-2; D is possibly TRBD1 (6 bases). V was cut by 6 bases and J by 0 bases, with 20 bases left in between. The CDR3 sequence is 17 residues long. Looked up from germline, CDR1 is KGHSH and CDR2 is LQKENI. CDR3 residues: CASSTDSRFDTNYGYTF. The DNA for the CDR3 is TGTGCCAGCTCTACGGACAGCCGATTCGATACTAACTATGGCTACACCTTC.

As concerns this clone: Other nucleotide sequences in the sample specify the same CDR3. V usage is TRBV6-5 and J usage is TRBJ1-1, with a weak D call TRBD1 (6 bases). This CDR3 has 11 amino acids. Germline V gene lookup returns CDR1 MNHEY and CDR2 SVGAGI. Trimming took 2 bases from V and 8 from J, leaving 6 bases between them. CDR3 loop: CASSYGTEAFF. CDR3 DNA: TGTGCCAGCAGTTACGGGACAGAAGCTTTCTTT.

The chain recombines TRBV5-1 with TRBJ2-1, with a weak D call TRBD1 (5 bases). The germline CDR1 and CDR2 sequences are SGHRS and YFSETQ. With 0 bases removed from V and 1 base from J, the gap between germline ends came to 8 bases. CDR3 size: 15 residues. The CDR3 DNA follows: TGCGCCAGCAGCTTGGCCAGGGTGTCCTACAATGAGCAGTTCTTC. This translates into CASSLARVSYNEQFF.

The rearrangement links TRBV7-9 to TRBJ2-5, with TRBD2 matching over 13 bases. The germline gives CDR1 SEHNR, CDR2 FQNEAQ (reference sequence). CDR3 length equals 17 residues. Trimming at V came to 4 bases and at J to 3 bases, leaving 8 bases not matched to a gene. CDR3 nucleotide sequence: TGTGCCAGCAGCTCTCCGACTAGCGGGGGGACCAAAGAGACCCAGTACTTC. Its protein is CASSSPTSGGTKETQYF.

Here the CDR3 DNA reads TGCGCCAGCAGTGAGTCGATCGGGGGGTCGAAGTACTTC. Its protein product is CASSESIGGSKYF. The chain combines TRBV10-1 with TRBJ2-7; TRBD2 matches 7 bases. This CDR3 comprises 13 residues. The V gene end was trimmed by 0 bases and the J gene end by 11 bases; junction bases not matched to a gene: 7. Germline CDR1 and CDR2: WNHNN and SYGVQD (reference sequence).

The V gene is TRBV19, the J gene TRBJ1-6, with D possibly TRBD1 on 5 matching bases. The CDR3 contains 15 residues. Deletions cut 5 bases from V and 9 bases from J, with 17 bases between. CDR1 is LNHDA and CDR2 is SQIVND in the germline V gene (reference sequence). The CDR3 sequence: CASSAGTVGSSPLHF. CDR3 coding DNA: TGTGCCAGTAGTGCCGGGACTGTGGGTAGTTCACCCCTCCACTTT.

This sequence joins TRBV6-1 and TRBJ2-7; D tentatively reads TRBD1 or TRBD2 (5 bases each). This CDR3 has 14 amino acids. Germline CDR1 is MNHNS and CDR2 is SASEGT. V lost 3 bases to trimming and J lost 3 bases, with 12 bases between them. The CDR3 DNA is TGTGCCAGCAGTGACCGGGACCTCCTCTACGAGCAGTACTTC. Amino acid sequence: CASSDRDLLYEQYF.

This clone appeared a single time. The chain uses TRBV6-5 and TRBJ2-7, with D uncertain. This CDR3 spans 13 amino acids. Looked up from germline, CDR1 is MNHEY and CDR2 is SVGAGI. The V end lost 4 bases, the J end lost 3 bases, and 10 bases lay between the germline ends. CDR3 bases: TGTGCCAGCAGTTCCTACGGATTCTACGAGCAGTACTTC. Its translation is CASSSYGFYEQYF.

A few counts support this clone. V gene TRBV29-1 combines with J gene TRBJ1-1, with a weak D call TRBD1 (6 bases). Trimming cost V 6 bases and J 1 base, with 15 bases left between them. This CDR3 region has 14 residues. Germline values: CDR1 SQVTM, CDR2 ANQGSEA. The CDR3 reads CSVIPATGNTEAFF. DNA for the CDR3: TGCAGCGTGATACCCGCGACAGGGAACACTGAAGCTTTCTTT.

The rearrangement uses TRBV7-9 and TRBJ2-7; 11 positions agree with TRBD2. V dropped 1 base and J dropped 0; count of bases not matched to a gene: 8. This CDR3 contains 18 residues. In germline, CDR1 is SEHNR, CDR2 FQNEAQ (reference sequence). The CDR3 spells CASSLGSSGRTSSYEQYF. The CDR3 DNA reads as TGTGCCAGCAGCTTAGGGTCTAGCGGGAGGACATCCTCCTACGAGCAGTACTTC.

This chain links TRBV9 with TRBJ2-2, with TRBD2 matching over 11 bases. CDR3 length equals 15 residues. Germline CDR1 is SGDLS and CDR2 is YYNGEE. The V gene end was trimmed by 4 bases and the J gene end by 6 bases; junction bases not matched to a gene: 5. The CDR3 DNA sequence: TGTGCCAGCAGCCCCCATAGCGGGGGGGCCGGGGAGCTGTTTTTT. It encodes CASSPHSGGAGELFF.

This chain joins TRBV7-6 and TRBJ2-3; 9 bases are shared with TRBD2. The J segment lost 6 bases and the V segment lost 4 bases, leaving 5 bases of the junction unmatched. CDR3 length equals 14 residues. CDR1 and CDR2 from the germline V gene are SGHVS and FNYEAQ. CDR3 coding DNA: TGTGCCAGCAGCTGGACTAGCGCCTCCGATACGCAGTATTTT. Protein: CASSWTSASDTQYF.

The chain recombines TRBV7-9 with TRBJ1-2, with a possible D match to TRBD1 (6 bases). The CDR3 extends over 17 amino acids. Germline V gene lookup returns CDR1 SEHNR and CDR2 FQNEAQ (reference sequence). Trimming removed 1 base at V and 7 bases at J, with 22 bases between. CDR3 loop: CASSLGLTGSAEGGYTF. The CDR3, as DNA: TGTGCCAGCAGCTTAGGTTTAACAGGGTCTGCGGAGGGTGGCTACACCTTC. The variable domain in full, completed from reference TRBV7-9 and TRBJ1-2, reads DTGVSQNPRHKITKRGQNVTFRCDPISEHNRLYWYRQTLGQGPEFLTYFQNEAQLEKSRLLSDRFSAERPKGSFSTLEIQRTEQGDSAMYLCASSLGLTGSAEGGYTFGSGTRLTVV.

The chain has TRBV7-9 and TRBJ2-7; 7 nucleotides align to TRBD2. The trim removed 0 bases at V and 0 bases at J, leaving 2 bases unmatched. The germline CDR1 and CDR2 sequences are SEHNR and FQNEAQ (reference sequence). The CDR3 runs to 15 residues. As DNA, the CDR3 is TGTGCCAGCAGCTTAGCGGGGGGGATCTCCTACGAGCAGTACTTC. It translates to CASSLAGGISYEQYF.

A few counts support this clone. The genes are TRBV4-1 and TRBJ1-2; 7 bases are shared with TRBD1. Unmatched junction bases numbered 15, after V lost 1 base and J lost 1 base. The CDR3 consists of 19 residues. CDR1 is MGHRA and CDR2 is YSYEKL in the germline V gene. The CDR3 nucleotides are TGCGCCAGCAGCCAAGCCCAAAGGACAAAGGGGGCCAATAACTATGGCTACACCTTC. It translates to CASSQAQRTKGANNYGYTF.

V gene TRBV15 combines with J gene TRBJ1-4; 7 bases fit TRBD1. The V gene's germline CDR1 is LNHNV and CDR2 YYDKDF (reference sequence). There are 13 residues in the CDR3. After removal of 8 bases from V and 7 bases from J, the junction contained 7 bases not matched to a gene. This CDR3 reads CATQGVTGEKLFF. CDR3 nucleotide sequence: TGTGCCACCCAGGGGGTCACGGGTGAAAAACTGTTTTTT.

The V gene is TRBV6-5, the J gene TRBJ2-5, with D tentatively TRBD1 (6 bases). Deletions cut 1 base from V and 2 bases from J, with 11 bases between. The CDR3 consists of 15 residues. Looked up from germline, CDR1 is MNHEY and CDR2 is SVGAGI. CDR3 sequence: CASSYFPQGQETQYF. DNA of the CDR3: TGTGCCAGCAGTTACTTCCCGCAGGGGCAAGAGACCCAGTACTTC.

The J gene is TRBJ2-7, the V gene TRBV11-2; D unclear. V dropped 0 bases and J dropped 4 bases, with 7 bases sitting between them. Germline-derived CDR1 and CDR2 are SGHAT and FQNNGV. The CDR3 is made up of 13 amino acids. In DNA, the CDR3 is TGTGCCAGCAGCTTAGAACCGTCGTACGAGCAGTACTTC. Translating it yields CASSLEPSYEQYF.

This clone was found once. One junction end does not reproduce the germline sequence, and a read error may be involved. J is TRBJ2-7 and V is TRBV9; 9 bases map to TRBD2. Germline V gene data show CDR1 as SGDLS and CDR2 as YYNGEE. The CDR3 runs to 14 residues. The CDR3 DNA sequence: TGTGCCAGCACCGTAGGTAGCGGGAGCTACGAGCAGTACTTC. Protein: CASTVGSGSYEQYF.

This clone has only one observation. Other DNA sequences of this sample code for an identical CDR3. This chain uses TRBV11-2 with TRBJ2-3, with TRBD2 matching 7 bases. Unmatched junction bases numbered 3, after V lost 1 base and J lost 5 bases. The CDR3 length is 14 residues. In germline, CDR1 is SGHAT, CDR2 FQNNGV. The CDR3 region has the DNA TGTGCCAGCAGCTTAGGACTAGCCGGAGATACGCAGTATTTT. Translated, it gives CASSLGLAGDTQYF.

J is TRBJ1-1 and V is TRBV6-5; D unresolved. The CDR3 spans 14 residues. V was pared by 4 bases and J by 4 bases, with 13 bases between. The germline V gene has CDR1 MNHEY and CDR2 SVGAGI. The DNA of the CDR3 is TGTGCCAGCAGTTTAGGACCCATCGGCACTGAAGCTTTCTTT. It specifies CASSLGPIGTEAFF.

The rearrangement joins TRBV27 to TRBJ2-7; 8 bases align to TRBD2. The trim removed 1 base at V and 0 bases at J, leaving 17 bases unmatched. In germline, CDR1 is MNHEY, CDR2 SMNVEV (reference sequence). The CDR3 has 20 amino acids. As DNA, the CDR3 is TGTGCCAGCAGTTTATTATCTAATCCCCACGGCGGGAGGTTCTCCTACGAGCAGTACTTC. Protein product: CASSLLSNPHGGRFSYEQYF.